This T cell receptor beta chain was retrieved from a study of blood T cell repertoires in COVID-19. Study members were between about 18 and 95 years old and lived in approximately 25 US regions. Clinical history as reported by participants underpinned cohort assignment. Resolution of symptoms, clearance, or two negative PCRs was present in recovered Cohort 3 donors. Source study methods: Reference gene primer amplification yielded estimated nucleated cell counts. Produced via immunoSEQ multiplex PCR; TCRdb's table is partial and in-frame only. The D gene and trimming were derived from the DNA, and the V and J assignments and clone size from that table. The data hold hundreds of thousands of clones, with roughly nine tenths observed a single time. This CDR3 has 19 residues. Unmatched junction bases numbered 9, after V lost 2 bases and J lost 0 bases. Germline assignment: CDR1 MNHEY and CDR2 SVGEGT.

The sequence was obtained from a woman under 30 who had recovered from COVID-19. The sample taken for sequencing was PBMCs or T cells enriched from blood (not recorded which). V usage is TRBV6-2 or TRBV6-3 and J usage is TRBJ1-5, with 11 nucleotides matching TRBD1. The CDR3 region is CASSYPGTGGSYSNQPQHF. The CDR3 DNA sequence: TGTGCCAGCAGTTACCCCGGGACAGGGGGTTCTTATAGCAATCAGCCCCAGCATTTT.